A single TCR beta chain is shown here with its context. The CDR3 is made up of 12 amino acids. Germline V gene data show CDR1 as GTSNPN and CDR2 as SVGIG (reference sequence). The V gene lost 0 bases and the J gene lost 5 bases, with 7 bases spanning the gap. The entry originates in a study of blood T cell repertoires in COVID-19. Looking at the study overall: PBMCs, B-cell-depleted T cells, or T cells provided the cDNA or gDNA that made up the material.

Per the authors' pipeline: How many nucleated cells were present was estimated from reference gene primer amplification. Sequencing used immunoSEQ multiplex PCR; TCRdb keeps in-frame clones, though not all of them. Clone size and the V and J calls come from that table; the DNA yielded D and trimming. Of some 330,000 clones detected, approximately 92% appear once; the ten largest clones hold 15% to 20%. The genes are TRBV30 and TRBJ1-2; D is perhaps TRBD1 (5 bases). The TCR sequence derives from a woman in her thirties who had recovered from COVID-19. Sequencing was performed on PBMCs or T cells enriched from blood (not recorded which). CDR3 nucleotides: TGTGCCTGGAGTGTACCAGGGTATGGCTACACCTTC. This encodes CAWSVPGYGYTF. Based on the CDR3 plus reference TRBV30 and TRBJ1-2, the full variable domain is SQTIHQWPATLVQPVGSPLSLECTVEGTSNPNLYWYRQAAGRGLQLLFYSVGIGQISSEVPQNLSASRPQDRQFILSSKKLLLSDSGFYLCAWSVPGYGYTFGSGTRLTVV.